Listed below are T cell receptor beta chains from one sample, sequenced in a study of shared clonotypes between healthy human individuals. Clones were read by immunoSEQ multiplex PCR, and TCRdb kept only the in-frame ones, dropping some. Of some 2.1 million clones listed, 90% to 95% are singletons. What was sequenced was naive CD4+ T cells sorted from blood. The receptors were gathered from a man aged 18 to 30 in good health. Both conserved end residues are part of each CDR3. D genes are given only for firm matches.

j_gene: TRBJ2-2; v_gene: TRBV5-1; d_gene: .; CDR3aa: CASSLTANTGELFF
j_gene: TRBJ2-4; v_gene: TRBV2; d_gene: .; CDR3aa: CASSDDRTLARGGNIQYF
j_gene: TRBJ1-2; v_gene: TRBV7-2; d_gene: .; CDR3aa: CASSLDGSGKISGYTF
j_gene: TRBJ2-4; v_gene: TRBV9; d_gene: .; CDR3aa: CASSVQGGAKNIQYF
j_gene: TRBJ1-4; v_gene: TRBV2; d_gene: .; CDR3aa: CASSGVRGGEKLFF
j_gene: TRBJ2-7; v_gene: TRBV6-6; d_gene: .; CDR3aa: CASSQTGYEQYF
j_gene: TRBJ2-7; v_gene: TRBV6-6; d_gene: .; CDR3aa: CASSNVREQYF
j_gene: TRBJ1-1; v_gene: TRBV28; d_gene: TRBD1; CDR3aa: CASRKTGMNTEAFF
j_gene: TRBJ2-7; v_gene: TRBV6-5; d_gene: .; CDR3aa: CASHSSGLPPNEQYF
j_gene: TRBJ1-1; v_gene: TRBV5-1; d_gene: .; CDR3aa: CASSLVGAQGTEAFF
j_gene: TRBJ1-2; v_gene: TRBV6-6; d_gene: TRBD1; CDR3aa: CAVNEGDRGTYTF
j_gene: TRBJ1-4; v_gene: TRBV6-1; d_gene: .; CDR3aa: CASSVDFTTNEKLFF
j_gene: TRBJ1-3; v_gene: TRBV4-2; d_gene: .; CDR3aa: CASSQDQGVSGNTIYF
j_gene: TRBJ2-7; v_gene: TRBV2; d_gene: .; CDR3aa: CASRSDGSYEQYF
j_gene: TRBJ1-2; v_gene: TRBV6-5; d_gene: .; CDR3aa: CASSYTGYGYTF
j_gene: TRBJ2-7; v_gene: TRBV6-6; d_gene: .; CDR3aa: CASSYSTQSYEQYF
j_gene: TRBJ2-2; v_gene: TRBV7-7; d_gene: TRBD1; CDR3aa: CASSTRTGNTGELFF
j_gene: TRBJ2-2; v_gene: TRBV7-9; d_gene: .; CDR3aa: CASSRIGGGPGELFF
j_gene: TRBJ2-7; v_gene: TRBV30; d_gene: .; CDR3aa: CAWAPRVGKYEQYF
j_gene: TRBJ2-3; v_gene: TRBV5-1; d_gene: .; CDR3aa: CASSKRRGGNGTPDTQYF
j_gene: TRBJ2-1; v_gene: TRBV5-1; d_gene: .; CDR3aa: CASSLGLRDIKLFF
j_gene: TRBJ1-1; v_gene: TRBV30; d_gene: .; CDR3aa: CAWSGEMFLGEITLNTEAFF
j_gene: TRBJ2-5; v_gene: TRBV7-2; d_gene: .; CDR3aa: CASSLARSRQETQYF
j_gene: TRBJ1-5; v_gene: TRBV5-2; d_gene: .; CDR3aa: CASSQGQGASNQPQHF
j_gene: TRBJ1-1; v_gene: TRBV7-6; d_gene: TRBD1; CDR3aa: CASSLGQGGVDEAFF
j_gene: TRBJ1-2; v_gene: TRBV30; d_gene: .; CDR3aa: CAWRPLAGSYGYTF
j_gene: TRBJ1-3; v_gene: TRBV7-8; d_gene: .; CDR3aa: CASSLAKAGGNTIYF
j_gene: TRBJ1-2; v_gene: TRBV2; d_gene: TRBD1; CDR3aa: CASRGGQGRRGYTF
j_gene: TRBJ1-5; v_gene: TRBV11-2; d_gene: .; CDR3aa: CASSFRDQPQHF
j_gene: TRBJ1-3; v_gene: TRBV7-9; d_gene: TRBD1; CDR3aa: CASRGQGYSGNTIYF
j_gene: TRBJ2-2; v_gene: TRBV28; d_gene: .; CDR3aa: CASSWSTGELFF
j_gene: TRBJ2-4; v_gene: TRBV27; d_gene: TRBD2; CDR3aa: CASSTRRSGEGNRWANIQYF
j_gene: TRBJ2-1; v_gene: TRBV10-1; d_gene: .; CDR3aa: CASSERGAYNEQFF
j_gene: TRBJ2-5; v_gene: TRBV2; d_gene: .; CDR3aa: CASASEIQETQYF
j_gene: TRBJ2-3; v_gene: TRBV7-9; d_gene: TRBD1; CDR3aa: CASSFDGTGPTDTQYF
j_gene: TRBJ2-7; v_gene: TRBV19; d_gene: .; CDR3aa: CASSIGTFYEQYF
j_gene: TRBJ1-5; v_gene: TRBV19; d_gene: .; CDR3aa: CASSSPSRGNSNQPQHF
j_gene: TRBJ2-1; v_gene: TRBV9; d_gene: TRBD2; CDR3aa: CASSVTGGPVGEQFF
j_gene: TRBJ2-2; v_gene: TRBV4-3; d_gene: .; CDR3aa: CASSQDSKGSDTGELFF
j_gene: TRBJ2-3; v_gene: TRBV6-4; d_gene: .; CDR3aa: CASSDSGVTDTQYF
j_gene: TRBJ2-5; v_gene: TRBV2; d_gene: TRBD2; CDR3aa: CASSEVSGRSLRETQYF
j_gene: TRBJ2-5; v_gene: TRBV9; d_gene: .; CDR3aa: CASSSELVGTQYF